This T cell receptor (beta chain) was observed in a study of blood T cell repertoires in COVID-19. Study details: PBMCs, B-cell-depleted T cells, or T cells were the source of the cDNA or gDNA that made up the material.

Trimming removed 3 bases from V and 7 bases from J; junction bases left unmatched: 11. From germline, CDR1 is SGHNT and CDR2 YYREEE (reference sequence). The length of the CDR3 is 15 residues. TCRdb's table, derived via immunoSEQ multiplex PCR, lists solely in-frame clones and lacks some. The sample includes about 290,000 clones, roughly 80% of them seen just once. The specimen sequenced was peripheral blood. This receptor was obtained from a woman aged 50 to 65 with active or convalescent COVID-19. The chain combines TRBV5-4 with TRBJ2-5, with 8 bases matching TRBD2. CDR3 loop: CASSSWGLEVVTQYF. The CDR3 nucleotides read TGTGCCAGCAGCTCCTGGGGACTAGAAGTGGTGACCCAGTACTTC.